This T cell receptor (beta chain) was captured in a study of early T cells in non-severe SARS-CoV-2 infection (dated by TCRdb to the early 2020s). Turning to the overall study: Because TCR sequencing was done on bulk RNA from unsorted whole blood, the alpha and beta chains could not be paired.

Set within a cohort of healthcare workers in London, UK, this nested case-control study involved weekly PCR testing of nasopharyngeal swabs along with blood sampling. Healthcare workers were recruited during the week of the UK lockdown, between 23 and 31 March 2020, and followed weekly for up to roughly 15 weeks. The investigation overall reported the following: VDJdb matching was skewed toward anti-spike CD8 responses and likely underestimated virus-specific expansions, missing private and CD4 specificities.

This clonotype was observed a handful of times. The target of this receptor is not known. Per-base quality was not reported, and no clone a single base away is much larger than it. The CDR3 numbers 16 residues from cysteine through phenylalanine. Just CDR3 DNA is preserved here, 48 bases in frame from base 1. V is clipped by 4 bases and J by 5 bases, and the sequence between their germline boundaries is 20 bases long. From the germline V gene, CDR1 is SGHTA and CDR2 is FQGTGA. The library was prepared using 5' RACE. TCRdb lists the instrument as NextSeq 500. The TCR library protocol attached unique molecular identifiers to individual cDNA molecules to correct for sequencing error and PCR bias. Both TCR alpha and beta chains were sequenced, and tight co-correlation was observed between alpha and beta sequence abundances in each sample. The study's own analysis went as follows. Decombinator V4 was used to annotate TCR sequences for V gene, J gene and CDR3. TCRs were defined as expanded if a significant change between any two time points was detected under a Poisson model with p below 0.0001. TCR abundances were normalised to the total number of TCRs sequenced per sample and expressed as counts per million. MAIT TCRs were defined by TRAV1-2 paired with TRAJ12, TRAJ20 or TRAJ33, and iNKT TCRs by TRAV10 paired with TRAJ18. VDJdb, accessed 1 November 2021, was searched for CMV, EBV and SARS-CoV-2 annotated TCRs, excluding TCRs annotated for multiple antigens. Through fastp at Q25 and MiXCR, TCRdb rebuilt clones from the public reads, retaining in-frame beta chains. Duplicate CDR3 protein sequences are folded into a single record with the most common DNA and genes. What appears here as the V and J calls and clone size reflects TCRdb's work, not the paper's. This sample comprises some 40,000 distinct CDR3 sequences, approximately 4.6% of them detected only once. The top ten clonotypes cover around 15% of the sample.

This sequence uses TRBV7-3 and TRBJ2-5; 6 matching bases give a weak D call of TRBD2. Source material: whole blood. This TCR derives from an adult who was a healthcare worker with PCR-confirmed SARS-CoV-2 infection or an uninfected control (not recorded which). The DNA sequence follows: TGTGCCAGCAGCTCGTCTGCTACCCTTGGGGGGGAGACCCAGTACTTC. Its translation is CASSSSATLGGETQYF. The CDR3, completed at both ends by the reference TRBV7-3 and TRBJ2-5 genes, gives the full variable domain GAGVSQTPSNKVTEKGKYVELRCDPISGHTALYWYRQSLGQGPEFLIYFQGTGAADDSGLPNDRFFAVRPEGSVSTLKIQRTERGDSAVYLCASSSSATLGGETQYFGPGTRLLVL.